Sequencing of this T cell receptor beta chain was carried out in a study of blood T cell repertoires in COVID-19 (dated by TCRdb to between 2020 and 2021). Background for the entire study: Samples from collaborators originated in the United States, Italy and Spain and spanned both the acute and convalescent phases of COVID-19. The prospective study material was composed of cDNA or gDNA derived from T cells, B-cell-depleted T cells, or PBMCs. Where HLA class I and class II types were available, the types were taken from metadata supplied by the sample provider, not from assay-based typing. Nearly every sample came with metadata listing a de-identified subject ID, COVID-19 status, age in years and sex. Samples came from the ongoing ImmuneRACE study (first 160 participants) plus 1,254 subjects from 6 global collaborators. The repertoires were released in a freely available public database intended as a resource for research on the immune response to SARS-CoV-2. Subjects who had been exposed to COVID-19, were actively infected with it, or had recovered from it provided the deeply sampled blood TCRbeta repertoires that made up the dataset. The investigation overall reported the following: The quantity of clinical and demographic metadata differed by source and by participant and was supplied without curation.

This clone was counted ten times or more. This clone's antigen is unknown. No much larger clone is present one base from it, and per-base qualities are unavailable. The germline V gene sets CDR1 to KGHSH and CDR2 to LQKENI. Counted from cysteine to phenylalanine, this CDR3 has 15 amino acids. Of all the DNA, just the CDR3 is kept, 45 bases in frame from base 1. V loses 3 bases of germline sequence and J loses 4 bases, and the interval between the two ends is 15 bases. The immunoSEQ Assay, a bias-controlled multiplex PCR, was used to amplify TCRbeta CDR3 regions from genomic DNA. Turning to the authors' computational methods: Nucleated cell counts per sample were estimated from amplification of reference gene primers within the assay. Sequence reads were collapsed and filtered to measure the absolute abundance of every unique TCRbeta CDR3 rearrangement. For each sample, productive Simpson clonality was calculated by taking the square root of Simpson's diversity index across productive rearrangements. TCRdb holds this immuneACCESS table with in-frame rearrangements only. Some clones are missing; in checked studies, unresolved V genes explain under half, and the rest has no known cause. The DNA was the basis for D and trimming; V, J and clone size are from that table. The sample data list approximately 63,000 clones, and 70% to 80% of these were observed just once. The leading ten clones occupy 40% to 60% of the sample.

Whole blood was collected in K2EDTA tubes by collaborating institutions according to the institutions' own protocols. Collaborator samples were shipped for TCRbeta analysis as frozen whole blood, isolated PBMCs, or DNA extracted from either sample type. This TCR was sampled from a woman older than 75 with acute or convalescent COVID-19. Specimen: peripheral blood. Rearrangement joined TRBV18 to TRBJ1-1, with TRBD1 as a weak D call on 5 bases. In nucleotide form, the sequence is TGTGCCAGCTCACCCCCGGCAGGGCAGGGCACTGAAGCTTTCTTT. Translated, this is CASSPPAGQGTEAFF. Joined to the reference TRBV18 and TRBJ1-1 proteins, this CDR3 gives the full variable domain: NAGVMQNPRHLVRRRGQEARLRCSPMKGHSHVYWYRQLPEEGLKFMVYLQKENIIDESGMPKERFSAEFPKEGPSILRIQQVVRGDSAAYFCASSPPAGQGTEAFFGQGTRLTVV.